Listed below are T cell receptor beta chains from one sample, sequenced in a study of shared clonotypes between healthy human individuals. Assay used: immunoSEQ multiplex PCR; TCRdb lists only in-frame clones, some missing. The table records about 2.1 million clones, 93% of them present only once. The sample consisted of naive CD8+ T cells from PBMCs. Receptors were obtained from a man younger than 30 in good health. Some clones in this sample may be carry-over from other donors' samples. CDR3s include the opening cysteine and the closing phenylalanine or tryptophan. The D gene is left open where the match is weak. Size values are once, few and many counts, or a class for expanded clones, and some rows have none.

.	TRBV10-3	TRBJ1-2	.	CAIMNQGYTF	TGTGCCATCATGAATCAGGGCTACACCTTC
TRBD2	TRBV11-2	TRBJ2-1	.	CASSLVAGAYNEQFF	TGTGCCAGCAGCTTAGTAGCGGGAGCTTACAATGAGCAGTTCTTC
.	TRBV28	TRBJ2-6	once	CASSTRRAGANVLTF	TGTGCCAGCAGTACCCGACGGGCTGGGGCCAACGTCCTGACTTTC
.	TRBV4-1	TRBJ1-1	.	CASTYRAGEAFF	TGCGCCAGCACCTATCGAGCTGGTGAAGCTTTCTTT
.	TRBV28	TRBJ1-5	.	CASSARTAYNQPQHF	TGTGCCAGCAGCGCTAGGACAGCCTATAATCAGCCCCAGCATTTT
.	TRBV10-3	TRBJ1-2	.	CAISESSGREKAGYTF	TGTGCCATCAGTGAGTCCTCGGGCAGGGAAAAGGCTGGCTACACCTTC
.	TRBV2	TRBJ1-2	.	CARLVRGFGYGYTF	TGTGCCAGGTTGGTGAGGGGCTTCGGCTATGGCTACACCTTC
TRBD2	TRBV7-9	TRBJ2-2	.	CASSSSGSRLTGELFF	TGTGCCAGCAGCTCTAGCGGGAGCAGGTTAACCGGGGAGCTGTTTTTT
TRBD1	TRBV6-6	TRBJ1-1	.	CASSYHGTDPSFF	TGTGCCAGCAGTTACCACGGGACAGACCCGTCTTTCTTT
TRBD1	TRBV29-1	TRBJ2-7	.	CSVPGQGPYEQYF	TGCAGCGTACCGGGACAGGGACCCTACGAGCAGTACTTC
.	TRBV28	TRBJ2-1	.	CASSLIRGLYNEQFF	TGTGCCAGCAGTTTAATCCGAGGACTTTACAATGAGCAGTTCTTC
.	TRBV7-7	TRBJ2-1	.	CASSFGQGNEQFF	TGTGCCAGCAGCTTCGGCCAGGGGAATGAGCAGTTCTTC
.	TRBV15	TRBJ2-3	once	CATSPGSGEGTDTQYF	TGTGCCACCAGCCCAGGGTCAGGGGAGGGCACAGATACGCAGTATTTT
TRBD2	TRBV13	TRBJ2-1	.	CASSPLGTSGSNEQFF	TGTGCCAGCAGCCCCCTGGGGACTAGCGGGAGTAATGAGCAGTTCTTC
.	TRBV9	TRBJ2-7	.	CASSVGRSSYEQYF	TGTGCCAGCAGCGTAGGACGCAGCTCCTACGAGCAGTACTTC
.	TRBV19	TRBJ2-2	.	CASSIPGRATGELFF	TGTGCCAGTAGTATACCAGGTCGGGCCACCGGGGAGCTGTTTTTT
TRBD1	TRBV7-9	TRBJ2-7	.	CASKDGDRDYYEQYF	TGTGCCAGCAAGGACGGGGACAGGGATTACTACGAGCAGTACTTC
TRBD1	TRBV30	TRBJ1-3	.	CAWNPGQGAAGNTIYF	TGTGCCTGGAACCCTGGACAGGGGGCTGCTGGAAACACCATATATTTT
TRBD1	TRBV7-9	TRBJ1-2	.	CASSPGTVNYLGYTF	TGTGCCAGCAGCCCCGGGACAGTTAACTACCTCGGCTACACCTTC
TRBD2	TRBV7-9	TRBJ2-3	.	CASNKAGAQYF	TGTGCCAGCAACAAAGCGGGGGCGCAGTATTTT
TRBD1	TRBV4-1	TRBJ1-1	.	CASSPRQGRRAEAFF	TGCGCCAGCAGCCCCCGACAGGGGAGACGGGCTGAAGCTTTCTTT
.	TRBV6-4	TRBJ2-1	.	CASSPGPDNEQFF	TGTGCCAGCAGCCCCGGACCGGACAATGAGCAGTTCTTC
.	TRBV20-1	TRBJ1-1	.	CSAAWWTEAFF	TGCAGTGCTGCCTGGTGGACTGAAGCTTTCTTT
TRBD2	TRBV7-9	TRBJ2-1	.	CASSLASGVGNEQFF	TGTGCCAGCAGCTTGGCTAGCGGGGTAGGAAATGAGCAGTTCTTC
TRBD1	TRBV7-2	TRBJ1-3	once	CASSSDGTGGSGGNTIYF	TGTGCCAGCAGCAGCGACGGGACAGGGGGCAGCGGTGGAAACACCATATATTTT
.	TRBV28	TRBJ1-5	.	CASSLGEVNQPQHF	TGTGCCAGCAGCCTCGGGGAGGTTAATCAGCCCCAGCATTTT
.	TRBV7-6	TRBJ2-3	.	CASSTGTSNTDTQYF	TGTGCCAGCAGCACCGGGACTTCTAACACAGATACGCAGTATTTT
.	TRBV27	TRBJ1-4	.	CASSVSGRPVEELFF	TGTGCCAGCAGTGTCTCCGGACGTCCTGTGGAGGAACTGTTTTTT
.	TRBV29-1	TRBJ2-7	.	CSVDGHGYEQYF	TGCAGCGTTGATGGACACGGCTACGAGCAGTACTTC
.	TRBV5-6	TRBJ2-7	.	CASSLGASPYEQYF	TGTGCCAGCAGCTTGGGTGCCTCACCCTACGAGCAGTACTTC
.	TRBV4-1	TRBJ1-2	.	CASSQGGFGYTF	TGCGCCAGCAGCCAAGGGGGGTTCGGCTACACCTTC
.	TRBV5-6	TRBJ2-7	.	CASSLGLAGATYEQYF	TGTGCCAGCAGCTTAGGTCTGGCGGGGGCTACCTACGAGCAGTACTTC
.	TRBV21-1	TRBJ2-2	few	CASRRTVDTGELFF	TGTGCCAGCCGACGGACAGTGGACACCGGGGAGCTGTTTTTT
.	TRBV7-2	TRBJ1-5	.	CASSPHFRDESNQPQHF	TGTGCCAGCAGCCCCCACTTCCGGGACGAAAGCAATCAGCCCCAGCATTTT
.	TRBV7-9	TRBJ1-5	.	CASSLSREPNQPQHF	TGTGCCAGCAGCTTAAGCAGGGAACCAAATCAGCCCCAGCATTTT
.	TRBV6-6	TRBJ1-1	.	CASGHPEAFF	TGTGCCAGCGGACACCCCGAAGCTTTCTTT
.	TRBV6-5	TRBJ2-1	.	CASSYSIGQIYNEQFF	TGTGCCAGCAGTTACTCGATAGGGCAGATCTACAATGAGCAGTTCTTC